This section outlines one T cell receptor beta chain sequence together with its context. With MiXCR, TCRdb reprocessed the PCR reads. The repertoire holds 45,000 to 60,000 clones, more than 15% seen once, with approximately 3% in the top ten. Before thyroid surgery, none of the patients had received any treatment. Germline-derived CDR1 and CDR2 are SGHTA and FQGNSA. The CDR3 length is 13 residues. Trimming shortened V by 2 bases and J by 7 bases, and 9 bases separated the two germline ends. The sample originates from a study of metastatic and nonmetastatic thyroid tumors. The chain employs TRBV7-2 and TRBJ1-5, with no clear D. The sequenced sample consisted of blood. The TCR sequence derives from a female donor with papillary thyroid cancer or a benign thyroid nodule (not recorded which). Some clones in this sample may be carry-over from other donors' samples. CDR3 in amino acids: CASSLSREQPQHF. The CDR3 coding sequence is TGTGCCAGCAGCTTAAGTCGTGAGCAGCCCCAGCATTTT.